The 26 T cell receptor beta chains given below trace back to one sample, sequenced in a study of cytomegalovirus exposure and HLA in healthy donors (dated by TCRdb to 2016 to 2017). The library was built by means of the immunoSEQ multiplex PCR assay. The multiplex PCR relied on a mix of 60 forward primers for TCR Vbeta segments and 13 reverse primers for TCR Jbeta segments. Not all clones reach the TCRdb copy of this immuneACCESS table, which keeps in-frame sequences only. Checked studies attribute under half of the gap to unresolved V genes and leave the rest unexplained. This sample's table contains 70,000 to 80,000 clones. The top ten clonotypes cover roughly 2.6% of the sample. Sequenced sample: PBMCs. These receptor sequences come from a man aged 35 to 55 in good health and CMV-seronegative.

The CDR3 nucleotides are TGCGCCAGCAGCCAAGACAGTCCGGGACAGGGGAATGAAAAACTGTTTTTT. Translating gives CASSQDSPGQGNEKLFF. The chain employs TRBV4-1 and TRBJ1-4; the match to TRBD1 covers 10 bases. CDR1 and CDR2 from the germline V gene are MGHRA and YSYEKL. V shed 0 bases and J 5 bases; nucleotides not matched to a gene: 6. This CDR3 is built from 17 residues.

This chain links TRBV19 with TRBJ2-1; D not resolved. V was pared by 3 bases and J by 9 bases, with 18 bases between. The CDR3 covers 15 residues. Germline CDR1 LNHDA, CDR2 SQIVND (reference sequence). The CDR3 region is CASSMSVLRQTEQFF. The CDR3 coding sequence is TGTGCCAGTAGTATGTCGGTTCTGCGGCAGACTGAGCAGTTCTTC.

In DNA, the CDR3 is TGTGCCAGCGGACAGGGGGTGAGGAATGAGCAGTTCTTC. Its protein is CASGQGVRNEQFF. This sequence joins TRBV9 and TRBJ2-1; 10 positions match TRBD1. J was trimmed by 7 bases and V by 7 bases; bases with no gene match: 5. Germline loops: CDR1 SGDLS, CDR2 YYNGEE. The CDR3 consists of 13 residues.

This chain uses TRBV18 with TRBJ1-1; 12 bases are shared with TRBD1. Germline V lookup: CDR1 KGHSH, CDR2 LQKENI. The CDR3 contains 15 residues. V shed 6 bases and J 1 base; nucleotides not matched to a gene: 3. In nucleotides, the CDR3 is TGTGCCAGCTCTGGGGACAGGGGGCGGAACACTGAAGCTTTCTTT. It codes for CASSGDRGRNTEAFF. Using reference TRBV18 and TRBJ1-1 for the parts outside the CDR3, the full variable domain is NAGVMQNPRHLVRRRGQEARLRCSPMKGHSHVYWYRQLPEEGLKFMVYLQKENIIDESGMPKERFSAEFPKEGPSILRIQQVVRGDSAAYFCASSGDRGRNTEAFFGQGTRLTVV.

The V gene is TRBV19, the J gene TRBJ1-1, with unresolved D. In germline, CDR1 is LNHDA, CDR2 SQIVND (reference sequence). The CDR3 spans 13 residues. The V end was cut by 0 bases, the J end by 5 bases, with 7 bases between. Written as DNA, the CDR3 is TGTGCCAGTAGTATAGACGAGGGTACTGAAGCTTTCTTT. Translating gives CASSIDEGTEAFF.

The chain uses TRBV6-5 and TRBJ2-1, with 9 bases lining up with TRBD2. The CDR3 runs 14 residues. Germline V gene sequence: CDR1 MNHEY, CDR2 SVGAGI. With V trimmed by 6 bases and J by 4 bases, 4 bases remained unmatched. The CDR3 loop reads CASSVAGAYNEQFF. The DNA of the CDR3 is TGTGCCAGCAGCGTAGCGGGGGCTTACAATGAGCAGTTCTTC.

The chain links TRBV7-9 to TRBJ1-3, with a possible D match to TRBD1 (6 bases). The CDR3 loop spans 16 amino acids. V was pared by 1 base and J by 3 bases, with 13 bases between. Looked up from germline, CDR1 is SEHNR and CDR2 is FQNEAQ (reference sequence). The CDR3 here is CASSLDRDPGGNTIYF. In nucleotides, the CDR3 is TGTGCCAGCAGCTTAGACAGGGACCCAGGTGGAAACACCATATATTTT.

This sequence joins TRBV7-9 and TRBJ1-5; TRBD1 agrees at 12 bases. Unmatched junction bases numbered 14, after V lost 5 bases and J lost 9 bases. The CDR3 is 17 amino acids. The germline V gene has CDR1 SEHNR and CDR2 FQNEAQ (reference sequence). For the CDR3, the DNA is TGTGCCAGCAGCGACGGGACAGGGGGCTTCCTTGGTTCGCCCCAGCATTTT. It specifies CASSDGTGGFLGSPQHF.

The J gene is TRBJ1-1, the V gene TRBV7-8, with a possible D match to TRBD1 (6 bases). The V gene's germline CDR1 is SGHVS and CDR2 FQNEAQ. The CDR3 is made up of 13 amino acids. Trimming removed 5 bases at V and 4 bases at J, with 11 bases between. The CDR3 loop is CASSQEQGTEAFF. The CDR3 DNA sequence: TGTGCCAGCAGCCAAGAACAGGGCACTGAAGCTTTCTTT.

Concerning this clone: Mismatch with germline at one junction end may stem from a read error. The chain recombines TRBV7-7 with TRBJ1-1, with a possible D match to TRBD1 (6 bases). Germline V gene lookup returns CDR1 SSHAT and CDR2 FNYEAQ (reference sequence). The length of the CDR3 is 13 residues. The CDR3 nucleotides are TGTGCTAGCAGTTACAGGGAAAACACTGAAGCTTTCTTT. Its protein is CASSYRENTEAFF.

CDR3 in amino acids: CASRIGQEGEKLFF. In DNA, the CDR3 is TGTGCCAGCAGAATAGGACAGGAGGGGGAAAAACTGTTTTTT. The chain recombines TRBV2 with TRBJ1-4; the match to TRBD1 covers 7 bases. V shed 6 bases and J 8 bases; nucleotides not matched to a gene: 9. CDR1 is SNHLY and CDR2 is FYNNEI in the germline V gene. The CDR3 is made up of 14 amino acids.

J is TRBJ2-7 and V is TRBV4-1; 9 bases agree with TRBD1. V was clipped by 4 bases and J by 5 bases; unmatched bases: 6. This CDR3 is built from 14 residues. Germline assignment: CDR1 MGHRA and CDR2 YSYEKL. The CDR3 region has the DNA TGCGCCAGCAGCCGGGGGACAGGGAATGACGAGCAGTACTTC. Protein: CASSRGTGNDEQYF.

The chain links TRBV5-1 to TRBJ1-4; tentatively, D is TRBD1 (6 bases). The length of the CDR3 is 16 residues. Trimming removed 4 bases from V and 4 bases from J, with 17 bases in between. The germline gives CDR1 SGHRS, CDR2 YFSETQ. CDR3 sequence (DNA): TGCGCCAGCAGCCTGGGCCCTGGGACAAATAATGAAAAACTGTTTTTT. Its protein product is CASSLGPGTNNEKLFF.

The genes are TRBV2 and TRBJ2-4; a possible D gene is TRBD2 (5 bases). V was trimmed by 4 bases and J by 2 bases, leaving 15 bases between them. The CDR3 is 16 amino acids. Per germline, CDR1 SNHLY and CDR2 FYNNEI. CDR3 protein: CASSGNPRVTKNIQYF. As DNA, the CDR3 is TGTGCCAGCAGTGGAAACCCGAGGGTCACCAAAAACATTCAGTACTTC.

J is TRBJ2-7 and V is TRBV7-9, with a weak D call TRBD2 (6 bases). Germline CDR1 SEHNR, CDR2 FQNEAQ (reference sequence). Between the trimmed V and J ends, which lost 5 bases and 4 bases, there was a span of 15 bases. The CDR3 length is 14 residues. This chain's CDR3 is CASSRGSSKYEQYF. The CDR3 DNA is TGTGCCAGCAGCCGGGGGTCTTCAAAATACGAGCAGTACTTC.

The J gene is TRBJ2-3, the V gene TRBV6-1; 7 nucleotides align to TRBD1. CDR1 MNHNS and CDR2 SASEGT come from the germline V gene. V gave up 5 bases and J gave up 2 bases; unmatched junction bases: 7. The CDR3 has 15 amino acids. CDR3 sequence (DNA): TGTGCCAGCAGTTGGACAGGCCGAGACACAGATACGCAGTATTTT. Translation gives CASSWTGRDTDTQYF.

The V and J genes are TRBV10-3 and TRBJ2-3; TRBD2 agrees at 10 bases. This CDR3 contains 15 residues. CDR1 is ENHRY, CDR2 SYGVKD, per germline. J gave up 4 bases and V 3 bases, and 4 bases lay outside the gene matches. CDR3 in DNA: TGTGCCATCAGTGAAAGCGGGGGGGCCTCAGATACGCAGTATTTT. It translates to CAISESGGASDTQYF.

The chain is built from TRBV5-4 and TRBJ1-3, with D possibly TRBD1 on 5 matching bases. V was cut by 4 bases and J by 4 bases, with 15 bases left in between. The CDR3 has 15 residues. Germline-derived CDR1 and CDR2 are SGHNT and YYREEE (reference sequence). The CDR3 here is CASSVDGGSGNTIYF. The CDR3 nucleotides read TGTGCCAGCAGCGTGGACGGGGGGTCCGGAAACACCATATATTTT.

The chain couples TRBV6-1 to TRBJ2-7; 8 bases fit TRBD2. J gave up 4 bases and V 10 bases, and 6 bases lay outside the gene matches. Per the germline V gene, CDR1 is MNHNS and CDR2 is SASEGT. This CDR3 spans 12 amino acids. The CDR3 DNA reads as TGTGCCACCGGGAGGGGGGAATACGAGCAGTACTTC. Translating gives CATGRGEYEQYF.

This chain uses TRBV7-3 with TRBJ2-3; D is possibly TRBD1 (5 bases). The V and J ends lost 5 bases and 2 bases respectively, with 11 bases between them. Germline loops: CDR1 SGHTA, CDR2 FQGTGA. The CDR3 covers 14 residues. The CDR3 is CASSPSTATDTQYF. As DNA, the CDR3 is TGTGCCAGCAGCCCGTCGACAGCCACAGATACGCAGTATTTT.

V and J are TRBV28 and TRBJ2-2, with 7 bases fitting TRBD2. CDR3 length: 20 amino acids. V lost 1 base to trimming and J lost 1 base; unmatched junction nucleotides: 15. Germline loops: CDR1 MDHEN, CDR2 SYDVKM. CDR3 sequence reads: CASSLSRWWASGLNTGELFF. In DNA, the CDR3 is TGTGCCAGCAGTTTATCGCGGTGGTGGGCTAGCGGTCTGAACACCGGGGAGCTGTTTTTT.

The J gene is TRBJ2-1, the V gene TRBV18, with 8 positions matching TRBD1. J lost 2 bases, V lost 6 bases, and 3 bases had no gene match. Germline V gene data show CDR1 as KGHSH and CDR2 as LQKENI. The CDR3 sequence is 14 residues long. The chain's CDR3 is CASSGQDPYNEQFF. CDR3 nucleotide sequence: TGTGCCAGCTCGGGACAGGATCCCTACAATGAGCAGTTCTTC. The full variable domain, rest sourced from reference TRBV18 and TRBJ2-1, is NAGVMQNPRHLVRRRGQEARLRCSPMKGHSHVYWYRQLPEEGLKFMVYLQKENIIDESGMPKERFSAEFPKEGPSILRIQQVVRGDSAAYFCASSGQDPYNEQFFGPGTRLTVL.

The gene calls are TRBV9 and TRBJ2-2; maybe TRBD2 (6 bases). This CDR3 region has 12 residues. Germline V CDR1 and CDR2: SGDLS, YYNGEE. The V gene lost 3 bases and the J gene lost 13 bases, with 13 bases spanning the gap. In nucleotides, the CDR3 is TGTGCCAGCAGCGGCGGGACTCGGTGGCTGTTTTTT. Protein sequence: CASSGGTRWLFF.

The chain carries TRBV10-2 and TRBJ2-7, with a possible D match to TRBD2 (6 bases). The germline V gene encodes CDR1 WSHSY and CDR2 SAAADI. The CDR3 is 15 amino acids. Trimming removed 2 bases from V and 7 bases from J, with 18 bases in between. The CDR3 DNA reads TGCGCCAGCAGTGAGAGCGACGGGACTTATAGGGAGCAGTACTTC. The encoded protein is CASSESDGTYREQYF.

The genes are TRBV18 and TRBJ2-1; D perhaps matches TRBD1 (5 bases). The CDR3 length is 17 residues. The V gene lost 0 bases and the J gene lost 3 bases, with 15 bases spanning the gap. From germline, CDR1 is KGHSH and CDR2 LQKENI. CDR3 coding DNA: TGTGCCAGCTCACCACCCTCAGGGAATCATATCTACAATGAGCAGTTCTTC. It specifies CASSPPSGNHIYNEQFF.

The chain employs TRBV30 and TRBJ2-6, with D perhaps TRBD2 (5 bases). V was pared by 3 bases and J by 0 bases, with 6 bases between. This CDR3 has 14 amino acids. Germline lookup yields CDR1 GTSNPN and CDR2 SVGIG (reference sequence). The DNA of the CDR3 is TGTGCCTGGAGCCGGGACTCTGGGGCCAACGTCCTGACTTTC. Translation gives CAWSRDSGANVLTF.